This T cell receptor beta chain was sequenced during a study of technical replicates of blood from a few donors. TCRdb's table, derived via immunoSEQ multiplex PCR, lists solely in-frame clones and lacks some. Of tens of thousands of clones in the sample, 93% were seen once. This CDR3 region has 16 residues. The germline V and J ends were trimmed by 5 bases and 0 bases, with 15 bases remaining between them. Germline V CDR1 and CDR2: SEHNR, FQNEAQ (reference sequence). The chain joins TRBV7-9 to TRBJ2-3; no clear D. Sequencing was done on a sample of T cells isolated from PBMCs. This receptor was taken from a human donor in good health. CDR3 loop: CASSANLLTSTDTQYF. For the CDR3, the DNA is TGTGCCAGCAGCGCTAACTTACTCACTAGCACAGATACGCAGTATTTT.